The TCR beta chain under discussion was sequenced for a study of T cells in Graves' hyperthyroidism and ophthalmopathy. Study details: Once the initial diagnosis was made, peripheral blood was obtained before any treatment.

Not enrolled were patients with uncontrolled infection, other autoimmune disease, pregnancy or lactation. Amplification of TCR beta CDR3 regions was performed using RNA transcripts as template. TCR CDR3 regions were first amplified by RT-PCR with HTBI primers. MiXCR was run by TCRdb on the multiplex PCR reads, yielding one entry per CDR3 protein. The sample records 220,000 or so distinct CDR3 sequences, roughly 17% being singletons. The sequence was collected from a young woman with Graves' ophthalmopathy. The sequencing input was blood.

DNA for the CDR3: TGTGCCAGCTCACCACCTTTTGGCGGGGCCAAGCCGGGCGAGCAGTACTTC. It encodes CASSPPFGGAKPGEQYF. The chain recombines TRBV18 with TRBJ2-7; D is possibly TRBD2 (6 bases). The CDR3 consists of 17 residues. V was shortened by 0 bases and J by 6 bases, with 21 bases between the two germline ends. The germline V gene has CDR1 KGHSH and CDR2 LQKENI.